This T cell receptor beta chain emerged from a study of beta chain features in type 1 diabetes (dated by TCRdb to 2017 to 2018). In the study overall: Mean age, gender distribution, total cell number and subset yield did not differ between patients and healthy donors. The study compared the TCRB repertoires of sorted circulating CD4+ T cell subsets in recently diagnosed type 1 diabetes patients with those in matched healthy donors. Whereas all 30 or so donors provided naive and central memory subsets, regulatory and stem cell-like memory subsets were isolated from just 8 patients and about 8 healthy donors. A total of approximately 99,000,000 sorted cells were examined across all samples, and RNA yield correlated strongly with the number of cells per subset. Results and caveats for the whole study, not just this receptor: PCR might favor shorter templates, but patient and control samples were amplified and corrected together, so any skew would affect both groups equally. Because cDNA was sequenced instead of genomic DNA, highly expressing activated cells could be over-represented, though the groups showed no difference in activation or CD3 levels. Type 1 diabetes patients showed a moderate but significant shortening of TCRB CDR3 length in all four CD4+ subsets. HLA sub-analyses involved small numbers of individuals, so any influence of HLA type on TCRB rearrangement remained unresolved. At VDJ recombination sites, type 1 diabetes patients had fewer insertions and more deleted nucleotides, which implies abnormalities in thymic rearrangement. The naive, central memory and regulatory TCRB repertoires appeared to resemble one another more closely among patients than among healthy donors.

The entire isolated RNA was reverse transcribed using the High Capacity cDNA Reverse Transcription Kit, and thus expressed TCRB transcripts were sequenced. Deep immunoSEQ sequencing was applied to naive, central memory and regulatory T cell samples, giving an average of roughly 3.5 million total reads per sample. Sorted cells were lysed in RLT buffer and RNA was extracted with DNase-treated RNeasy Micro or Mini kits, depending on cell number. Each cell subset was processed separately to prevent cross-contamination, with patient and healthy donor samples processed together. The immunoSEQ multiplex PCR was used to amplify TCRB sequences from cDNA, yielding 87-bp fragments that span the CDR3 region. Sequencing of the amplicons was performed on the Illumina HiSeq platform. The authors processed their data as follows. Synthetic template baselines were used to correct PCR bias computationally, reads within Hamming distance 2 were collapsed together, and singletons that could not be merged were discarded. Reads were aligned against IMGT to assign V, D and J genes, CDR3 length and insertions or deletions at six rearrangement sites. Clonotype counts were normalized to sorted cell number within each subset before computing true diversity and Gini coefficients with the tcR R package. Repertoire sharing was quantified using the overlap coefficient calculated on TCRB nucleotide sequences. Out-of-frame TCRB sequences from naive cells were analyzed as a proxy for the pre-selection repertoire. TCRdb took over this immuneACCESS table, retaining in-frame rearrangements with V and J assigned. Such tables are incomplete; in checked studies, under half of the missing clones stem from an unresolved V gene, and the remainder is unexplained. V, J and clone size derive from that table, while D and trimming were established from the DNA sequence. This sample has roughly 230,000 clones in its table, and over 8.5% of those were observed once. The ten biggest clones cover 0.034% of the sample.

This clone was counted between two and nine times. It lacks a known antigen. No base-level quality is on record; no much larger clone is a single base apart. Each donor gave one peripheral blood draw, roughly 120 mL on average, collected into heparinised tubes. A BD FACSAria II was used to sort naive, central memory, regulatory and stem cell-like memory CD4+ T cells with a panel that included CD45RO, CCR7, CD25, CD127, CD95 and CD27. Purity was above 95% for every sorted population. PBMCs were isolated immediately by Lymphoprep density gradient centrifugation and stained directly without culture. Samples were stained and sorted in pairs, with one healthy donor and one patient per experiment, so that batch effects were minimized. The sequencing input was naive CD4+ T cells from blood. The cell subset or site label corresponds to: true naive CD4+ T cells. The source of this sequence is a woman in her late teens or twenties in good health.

The nucleotides are TGTGCCAGCAGTATACTAGCGGGAGCTTCGGACGAGCAGTACTTC. Its coded protein is CASSILAGASDEQYF. The sequence links TRBV6-6 to TRBJ2-7; TRBD2 aligns with 11 central bases. Sequences MNHNY (CDR1) and SVGAGI (CDR2) are obtained from the germline V gene (reference sequence). CDR3 length: 15 amino acids, cysteine to phenylalanine. Of all the DNA, just the CDR3 is kept, 45 bases in frame from base 1. Clipping removes 5 bases from V and 5 bases from J, with 8 as the unmatched junction base count.